Presented here are 18 T cell receptor beta chains from one specimen sequenced in a study of blood T cell repertoires in COVID-19. TCRdb's table, derived via immunoSEQ multiplex PCR, lists solely in-frame clones and lacks some. Here the sample spans about 280,000 clones, 88% being singletons. The source material was peripheral blood. The receptors were sampled from a woman aged 30 to 39 with COVID-19, enrolled during active disease.

V gene TRBV5-1 combines with J gene TRBJ1-2; D is perhaps TRBD1 (5 bases). V was trimmed by 0 bases and J by 10 bases, leaving 10 bases between them. The germline gives CDR1 SGHRS, CDR2 YFSETQ. The CDR3 consists of 12 residues. CDR3 sequence: CASSLVQAPYTF. The CDR3 nucleotides are TGCGCCAGCAGCTTGGTACAGGCCCCCTACACCTTC.

This clone came up once. The chain recombines TRBV28 with TRBJ2-7; 11 nucleotides align to TRBD2. Unmatched junction bases numbered 9, after V lost 4 bases and J lost 7 bases. The CDR3 is made up of 15 amino acids. From germline, CDR1 is MDHEN and CDR2 SYDVKM. The DNA for the CDR3 is TGTGCCAGCAGTTCTACTAGCGGGAGTCCGGGGGAGCAGTACTTC. Translating it yields CASSSTSGSPGEQYF.

This clone was detected many times. The chain uses TRBV3-1 (or the pseudogene TRBV3-2) and TRBJ1-3; D unclear. The germline V gene has CDR1 LGHDT and CDR2 YNNKEL (reference sequence). Trimming pared 4 bases from V and 0 bases from J, leaving 10 bases between. The CDR3 runs to 15 residues. In DNA, the CDR3 is TGTGCCAGCAGCCCCGGTAGGAGCTCTGGAAACACCATATATTTT. It codes for CASSPGRSSGNTIYF.

The chain couples TRBV5-8 to TRBJ1-5; tentatively, D is TRBD1 (5 bases). CDR1 SGHTS and CDR2 YDEGEE come from the germline V gene. V gave up 1 base and J gave up 7 bases, with 12 bases separating them. This CDR3 is 14 amino acids long. The CDR3 nucleotides read TGTGCCAGCAGCTTGATGGGGGGAGGGCAGCCCCAGCATTTT. This encodes CASSLMGGGQPQHF.

V is TRBV19 and J is TRBJ2-5, with D possibly being TRBD2 (5 bases). The CDR3 loop spans 14 amino acids. CDR1 and CDR2 from the germline V gene are LNHDA and SQIVND (reference sequence). Deletions cut 5 bases from V and 7 bases from J, with 17 bases between. CDR3 sequence: CASSRAPPAGTQYF. CDR3 bases: TGTGCCAGTAGTCGGGCGCCGCCGGCGGGGACCCAGTACTTC.

In its sample, this clone was seen a few times. The chain joins TRBV30 to TRBJ1-3; no clear D. Germline CDR1 reads GTSNPN; CDR2 reads SVGIG (reference sequence). V lost 5 bases, J lost 0 bases, and 5 bases lay in between. The CDR3 contains 12 residues. Written as DNA, the CDR3 is TGTGCCTGGCAGGACTCTGGAAACACCATATATTTT. Its protein is CAWQDSGNTIYF.

The J gene is TRBJ2-3, the V gene TRBV9, with 14 nucleotides matching TRBD2. Germline CDR1 and CDR2: SGDLS and YYNGEE. This CDR3 is 16 amino acids long. Trimming removed 3 bases from V and 8 bases from J; junction bases left unmatched: 8. The CDR3 region has the DNA TGTGCCAGCAGCGCCCAGGGACTAGCGGGAGTTGCTACGCAGTATTTT. Its protein product is CASSAQGLAGVATQYF.

The chain has TRBV5-5 and TRBJ1-4, with TRBD1 matching 7 bases. J gave up 8 bases and V 2 bases, and 6 bases lay outside the gene matches. Looked up from germline, CDR1 is SGHKS and CDR2 is YYEKEE (reference sequence). CDR3 size: 14 residues. The CDR3 region has the DNA TGTGCCAGCAGCTTAGTCGGACAGGAGGAAAAACTGTTTTTT. This sequence encodes CASSLVGQEEKLFF. The full variable domain, its missing parts supplied by reference TRBV5-5 and TRBJ1-4, is DAGVTQSPTHLIKTRGQQVTLRCSPISGHKSVSWYQQVLGQGPQFIFQYYEKEERGRGNFPDRFSARQFPNYSSELNVNALLLGDSALYLCASSLVGQEEKLFFGSGTQLSVL.

The rearrangement uses TRBV7-9 and TRBJ2-1, with 12 bases that match TRBD2. CDR3 length: 14 amino acids. Germline CDR1 is SEHNR and CDR2 is FQNEAQ (reference sequence). The V gene end was trimmed by 7 bases and the J gene end by 5 bases; junction bases not matched to a gene: 3. The chain's CDR3 is CASTGLAGNNEQFF. The CDR3 DNA reads as TGTGCCAGCACCGGACTAGCGGGAAACAATGAGCAGTTCTTC. Filled out from reference TRBV7-9 and TRBJ2-1, the complete variable domain reads DTGVSQNPRHKITKRGQNVTFRCDPISEHNRLYWYRQTLGQGPEFLTYFQNEAQLEKSRLLSDRFSAERPKGSFSTLEIQRTEQGDSAMYLCASTGLAGNNEQFFGPGTRLTVL.

This chain joins TRBV5-1 and TRBJ2-5; 10 bases match TRBD2. Looked up from germline, CDR1 is SGHRS and CDR2 is YFSETQ. With V trimmed by 2 bases and J by 5 bases, 12 bases remained unmatched. The CDR3 contains 17 residues. CDR3 nucleotides: TGCGCCAGCAGCTTAGGGACTAGCGCTGCCCTTAGGGAGACCCAGTACTTC. Its translation: CASSLGTSAALRETQYF.

This clone occurred a few times. The chain has TRBV7-9 and TRBJ1-2, with 7 bases that match TRBD1. The J segment lost 2 bases and the V segment lost 6 bases, leaving 6 bases of the junction unmatched. Germline V gives CDR1 SEHNR, CDR2 FQNEAQ (reference sequence). This CDR3 is 14 amino acids long. CDR3 nucleotide sequence: TGTGCCAGCAGACCGACGACAGGGAACTATGGCTACACCTTC. Amino acids: CASRPTTGNYGYTF.

The chain couples TRBV5-1 to TRBJ1-1; weak D call: TRBD1 (5 bases). Deletions cut 0 bases from V and 11 bases from J, with 17 bases between. The CDR3 is made up of 14 amino acids. CDR1 is SGHRS, CDR2 YFSETQ, per germline. The CDR3 protein is CASSLVGLAAGAFF. CDR3 in DNA: TGCGCCAGCAGCTTGGTCGGATTGGCGGCAGGGGCTTTCTTT.

The chain is built from TRBV5-1 and TRBJ1-4, with 10 bases fitting TRBD1. Germline CDR1 SGHRS, CDR2 YFSETQ. CDR3 length equals 16 residues. The junction had 6 bases not matched to a gene; V was cut back by 4 bases and J by 3 bases. This CDR3 is CASSASGQGSNEKLFF. The CDR3 DNA follows: TGCGCCAGCAGCGCCTCGGGACAGGGGTCTAATGAAAAACTGTTTTTT.

This clone was seen once. The chain couples TRBV6-5 to TRBJ2-7, with 11 bases lining up with TRBD2. Germline-derived CDR1 and CDR2 are MNHEY and SVGAGI. The CDR3 runs to 14 residues. J lost 2 bases, V lost 7 bases, and 4 bases had no gene match. The CDR3 coding sequence is TGTGCCAGCATGGCTAGCGGGAGGACCTACGAGCAGTACTTC. Its translation is CASMASGRTYEQYF.

The chain recombines TRBV30 with TRBJ1-1, with TRBD1 as a possible D gene (5 bases). Germline V gives CDR1 GTSNPN, CDR2 SVGIG (reference sequence). This CDR3 comprises 14 residues. Trimming removed 6 bases from V and 1 base from J, with 15 bases in between. In DNA, the CDR3 is TGTGCCTGTATGTTGGGACTCTCGAACACTGAAGCTTTCTTT. Its translation: CACMLGLSNTEAFF.

In its sample, this clone was seen once. V and J are TRBV14 and TRBJ2-7, with D hard to call. V lost 4 bases, J lost 3 bases, and 10 bases lay in between. Germline CDR1 and CDR2: SGHDN and FVKESK. The CDR3 consists of 13 residues. The CDR3, as DNA: TGTGCCAGCAGCCCCAGGCGAGACTACGAGCAGTACTTC. This codes for CASSPRRDYEQYF.

The rearrangement joins TRBV18 to TRBJ2-7, with 8 bases fitting TRBD1. Germline V lookup: CDR1 KGHSH, CDR2 LQKENI. V trimming: 4 bases; J trimming: 4 bases; junction bases outside the gene matches: 6. This CDR3 has 14 residues. The CDR3 sequence: CASSLGTGYYEQYF. The CDR3 DNA follows: TGTGCCAGCTCACTGGGGACAGGATATTACGAGCAGTACTTC.

This clone came up once. This sequence joins TRBV2 and TRBJ1-1, with D uncertain. V was clipped by 3 bases and J by 0 bases, with 8 bases between them. CDR1 is SNHLY and CDR2 is FYNNEI in the germline V gene. The CDR3 is 14 amino acids. The CDR3 DNA sequence: TGTGCCAGCAGTGAGGTGGGCATGAACACTGAAGCTTTCTTT. Translating gives CASSEVGMNTEAFF.